This TCR beta chain was identified during a study of neoadjuvant anti-PD-1 for oral cavity cancer (dated by TCRdb to about 2021). For the study in its entirety: Before undergoing curative-intent surgical resection, most patients got three to four biweekly nivolumab doses at 3 mg/kg. For patients who did not progress, a fourth nivolumab dose was given around day 43, followed by definitive surgical resection on days 50-56. Under RECIST 1.1, patients with complete response, partial response or stable disease were classed as responders, and patients with progression were classed as non-responders. The parent correlative cohort included roughly 13 patients, with an approximately 33% response rate.

In regard to this clone: What this receptor recognizes is not known. No clone much larger than this one lies a single base away; base qualities are absent.

Tumor libraries used mostly 4.8 ug of input genomic DNA for survey sequencing, with two replicates per sample. Following the manufacturer's instructions, the team built TCRbeta libraries using the immunoSEQ hsTCRbeta kit. The completed libraries were mixed into a single pool at 3 nM, then sequenced with an Illumina NovaSeq 6000 S4 flow cell. The original pipeline was this. The immunoSEQ Analyzer handled quality control and preprocessing of the raw data. The analysis was restricted to productive rearrangements, with each unique CDR3 amino acid sequence defining a clonotype. Using the R package tcR, the researchers computed the Gini-Simpson index as their estimate of repertoire clonality. Student's t test was used to compare Gini indices, while Pearson correlation assessed associations with tumor size change. Imported from immuneACCESS, the table was reduced by TCRdb to in-frame sequences with V and J called. These copies leave out some clones; in studies compared against another copy, an unresolved V gene accounts for under half, and the cause of the remainder is not known. V, J and clone size reflect that table, while D and trimming were determined from the DNA. The sample yields approximately 1,400 clones; 50% to 75% were counted once. The biggest ten clones account for 16% of the sample.

Findings and caveats that apply to the study as a whole: Greater tumor shrinkage correlated with larger post-treatment sizes of preexisting intratumoral clones, which suggests that expansion of preexisting clones contributed to response. Higher pretreatment blood Treg/Th17 ratios correlated with both higher pretreatment blood TCRbeta clonality and lower post-treatment tumor TCRbeta clonality. TCR analyses included only a few patients per response group, and the authors called for larger cohorts for validation.

From cysteine to phenylalanine, the CDR3 is 15 amino acids long. This entry keeps only the CDR3 DNA: 45 bases, framed from base 1. The germline V and J ends show losses of 3 bases and 7 bases respectively, and no gene match explains 4 bases of the junction. CDR1 is given as SEHNR and CDR2 as FQNEAQ, both from the germline V gene (reference sequence). This sample's time point label indicates: after neoadjuvant nivolumab, at surgical resection. Patients were newly diagnosed with stage II-IVA oral cavity squamous cell carcinoma and had received no prior systemic or radiation treatment. Everyone in the cohort had locally advanced, HPV-negative oral cavity squamous cell carcinoma. Samples came from a longitudinal correlative study of a single-arm phase II trial of neoadjuvant nivolumab in oral cavity squamous cell carcinoma. Subject-matched pre- and post-treatment PBMCs and tumors from three responders and three non-responders underwent genomic DNA-based TCRbeta sequencing. For tumor tissue, genomic DNA extraction relied on the Maxwell RSC DNA from Tissue kit.

Source: tumor tissue, taken after nivolumab (anti-PD-1) treatment. The origin of this receptor is a person aged 40 to 85 with oral cavity squamous cell carcinoma. Recombination linked TRBV7-9 to TRBJ2-1; 12 middle bases align to TRBD2. The DNA sequence is as follows: TGTGCCAGCAGCTTCCTAGCGGGAGGGTTAAATGAGCAGTTCTTC. This yields the protein CASSFLAGGLNEQFF.